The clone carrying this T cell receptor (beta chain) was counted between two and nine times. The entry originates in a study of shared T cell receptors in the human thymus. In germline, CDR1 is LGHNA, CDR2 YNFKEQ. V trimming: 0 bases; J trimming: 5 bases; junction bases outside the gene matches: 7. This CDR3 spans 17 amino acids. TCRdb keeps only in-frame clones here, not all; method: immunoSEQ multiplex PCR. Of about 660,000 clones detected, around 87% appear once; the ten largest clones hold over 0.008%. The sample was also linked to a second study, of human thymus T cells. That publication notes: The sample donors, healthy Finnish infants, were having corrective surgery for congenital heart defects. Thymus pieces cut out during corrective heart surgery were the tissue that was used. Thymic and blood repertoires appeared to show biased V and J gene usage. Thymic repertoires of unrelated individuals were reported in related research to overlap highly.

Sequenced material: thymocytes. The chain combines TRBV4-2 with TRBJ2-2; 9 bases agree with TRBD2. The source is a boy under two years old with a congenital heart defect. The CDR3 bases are TGTGCCAGCAGCCAAGATCTAAGGGCGGGAGGGACCGGGGAGCTGTTTTTT. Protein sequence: CASSQDLRAGGTGELFF.